What follows are 3 T cell receptor beta chains derived from one specimen sequenced in a study of neurological immune-mediated disorders. Via MiXCR, TCRdb re-called the 5' RACE reads, giving one row per CDR3 protein. This sample yields about 50,000 distinct CDR3 sequences, of which roughly 8.8% are seen a single time; over 1.5% belongs to the top ten. Time point reported: longitudinal time-point 3. Source material: PBMCs. All receptors come from a woman in her thirties or forties in good health.

In this sample, this clonotype turned up many times. The chain carries TRBV5-5 and TRBJ2-1, with D possibly being TRBD1 (7 bases). Trimming cost V 3 bases and J 7 bases, with 20 bases left between them. CDR1 SGHKS and CDR2 YYEKEE come from the germline V gene (reference sequence). The CDR3 has 16 residues. The CDR3 nucleotides are TGTGCCAGCAGCTGGGGGGTATGGAGGGGGCGGAATGAGCAGTTCTTC. This sequence encodes CASSWGVWRGRNEQFF.

The sample holds many counts of this clonotype. The V call is TRBV12-3 or TRBV12-4, the J call TRBJ2-6; the D is unclear. The V and J ends lost 3 bases and 1 base respectively, with 7 bases between them. This CDR3 region has 15 residues. The CDR3 region is CASSFMGSGANVLTF. The CDR3 coding sequence is TGTGCCAGCAGTTTCATGGGATCTGGGGCCAACGTCCTGACTTTC.

This clonotype was counted ten times or more. V is TRBV7-8 and J is TRBJ2-1; no clear D. The germline CDR1 and CDR2 sequences are SGHVS and FQNEAQ. This CDR3 spans 13 amino acids. Between the trimmed V and J ends, which lost 5 bases and 4 bases, there was a span of 9 bases. The CDR3 reads CASSPWLYNEQFF. The CDR3 DNA is TGTGCCAGCAGCCCCTGGTTATACAATGAGCAGTTCTTC.